A single sample gave rise to the 25 T cell receptor beta chains below, sequenced in a study of Ad26.COV2.S vaccination and SARS-CoV-2 variants. Assay: immunoSEQ multiplex PCR; the TCRdb copy retains only in-frame clones and omits some. The sample has just over 350,000 clones; about 91% are singletons. This material consisted of peripheral blood, taken after recovery from COVID-19. Source of these receptors: a human donor who had recovered from COVID-19.

V gene TRBV2 combines with J gene TRBJ1-6; no reliable D call. The CDR3 has 12 residues. The germline CDR1 and CDR2 sequences are SNHLY and FYNNEI. V dropped 5 bases and J dropped 14 bases, with 13 bases sitting between them. The CDR3 here is CASSPRWQALHF. As DNA, the CDR3 is TGTGCCAGCAGTCCCCGTTGGCAGGCCCTCCACTTT.

This chain uses TRBV5-1 with TRBJ1-2, with D perhaps matching TRBD1 (6 bases). V was cut by 3 bases and J by 3 bases, with 12 bases left in between. This CDR3 contains 14 residues. CDR1 and CDR2 from the germline V gene are SGHRS and YFSETQ. The CDR3 here is CASSWAGDYYGYTF. In DNA form, the CDR3 reads TGCGCCAGCAGCTGGGCAGGGGACTACTATGGCTACACCTTC.

The chain combines TRBV6-2 or TRBV6-3 with TRBJ2-1; TRBD2 aligns across 16 bases. Germline CDR1 reads MNHEY; CDR2 reads SVGEGT. The CDR3 has 20 amino acids. After removal of 2 bases from V and 0 bases from J, the junction contained 7 bases not matched to a gene. The CDR3 nucleotides read TGTGCCAGCAGTTACGGGACTAGCGGGGGGGCGAGGAGCTCCTACAATGAGCAGTTCTTC. Translation: CASSYGTSGGARSSYNEQFF.

The rearrangement uses TRBV5-6 and TRBJ2-5; no clear D. The germline gives CDR1 SGHDT, CDR2 YYEEEE. The ends were cut back, 0 bases at V and 4 bases at J, with 16 bases in the middle. This CDR3 comprises 16 residues. The CDR3 protein is CASSLEQSLGRETQYF. The CDR3 DNA is TGTGCCAGCAGCTTGGAACAGAGCCTGGGAAGAGAGACCCAGTACTTC.

The chain employs TRBV7-8 and TRBJ2-4; 8 bases agree with TRBD1. CDR3 length equals 16 residues. With 2 bases clipped from V and 10 bases from J, the junction kept 13 bases outside the gene matches. Germline V gene data show CDR1 as SGHVS and CDR2 as FQNEAQ. The CDR3 DNA reads as TGTGCCAGCAGCTTAAAACAGGGGGTCGCTTTCGGGATTCAGTACTTC. Translation: CASSLKQGVAFGIQYF.

Only one count was recorded for this clone. This sequence joins TRBV7-6 and TRBJ2-2, with TRBD2 matching 15 bases. V was clipped by 5 bases and J by 4 bases; unmatched bases: 8. This CDR3 is 18 amino acids long. Germline assignment: CDR1 SGHVS and CDR2 FNYEAQ. The CDR3 sequence is CASSRTSGGAEFTGELFF. Here the CDR3 DNA reads TGTGCCAGCAGCAGGACTAGCGGGGGGGCCGAATTCACCGGGGAGCTGTTTTTT.

This chain uses TRBV2 with TRBJ1-2; 7 nucleotides agree with TRBD1. Per germline, CDR1 SNHLY and CDR2 FYNNEI. The CDR3 is 14 residues long. The ends lost 0 bases at V and 7 bases at J; junction bases unmatched: 5. This CDR3 reads CASSEARAGGGYTF. The CDR3 DNA sequence: TGTGCCAGCAGTGAAGCGCGGGCAGGGGGTGGCTACACCTTC.

This chain joins TRBV7-6 and TRBJ2-3; 16 nucleotides match TRBD2. V was clipped by 5 bases and J by 4 bases; unmatched bases: 6. The CDR3 has 17 residues. Germline V lookup: CDR1 SGHVS, CDR2 FNYEAQ. CDR3 residues: CASSPTGLAGGPDTQYF. The DNA for the CDR3 is TGTGCCAGCAGCCCAACGGGACTAGCGGGGGGGCCAGATACGCAGTATTTT.

This chain links TRBV2 with TRBJ1-1; possible D gene TRBD1, 5 bases. Trimming left V 7 bases short and J 0 bases short, with 12 bases between. Germline CDR1 and CDR2: SNHLY and FYNNEI. The CDR3 consists of 14 residues. The CDR3 sequence: CASNLDTMNTEAFF. CDR3 sequence (DNA): TGTGCCAGCAACCTGGACACAATGAACACTGAAGCTTTCTTT.

The chain recombines TRBV19 with TRBJ1-2; D might be TRBD1 (5 bases). The CDR3 covers 16 residues. Per the germline V gene, CDR1 is LNHDA and CDR2 is SQIVND (reference sequence). Trimming took 2 bases from V and 1 from J, leaving 14 bases between them. CDR3 sequence reads: CASSIFSRGLNYGYTF. The DNA for the CDR3 is TGTGCCAGTAGTATATTTAGTAGGGGACTTAACTATGGCTACACCTTC.

The chain recombines TRBV4-1 with TRBJ2-1, with D possibly being TRBD1 or TRBD2 (5 bases each). This CDR3 comprises 18 residues. Trimming left V 0 bases short and J 8 bases short, with 23 bases between. Germline assignment: CDR1 MGHRA and CDR2 YSYEKL. This chain's CDR3 is CASSQEGMVSGTSDEQFF. CDR3 coding DNA: TGCGCCAGCAGCCAAGAGGGAATGGTCTCCGGGACGTCTGATGAGCAGTTCTTC.

V is TRBV2 and J is TRBJ1-5; D is unresolved. Germline loops: CDR1 SNHLY, CDR2 FYNNEI. The CDR3 loop spans 12 amino acids. Between the trimmed V and J ends, which lost 5 bases and 4 bases, there was a span of 6 bases. This CDR3 reads CASSTRNQPQHF. CDR3 coding DNA: TGTGCCAGCAGTACCAGGAATCAGCCCCAGCATTTT. Looking up the rest from reference TRBV2 and TRBJ1-5 gives the full variable domain: EPEVTQTPSHQVTQMGQEVILRCVPISNHLYFYWYRQILGQKVEFLVSFYNNEISEKSEIFDDQFSVERPDGSNFTLKIRSTKLEDSAMYFCASSTRNQPQHFGDGTRLSIL.

This chain joins TRBV19 and TRBJ2-4, with D perhaps matching TRBD1 or TRBD2 (5 bases each). This CDR3 is built from 15 residues. V gave up 2 bases and J gave up 6 bases, with 14 bases separating them. Germline V gene sequence: CDR1 LNHDA, CDR2 SQIVND (reference sequence). DNA of the CDR3: TGTGCCAGTAGTATAAAATTCGGGACGGGAAACATTCAGTACTTC. It specifies CASSIKFGTGNIQYF.

The V and J genes are TRBV14 and TRBJ2-5; 8 positions match TRBD2. V shed 1 base, J shed 2 bases, and the junction held 9 bases outside the gene matches. There are 17 residues in the CDR3. Per the germline V gene, CDR1 is SGHDN and CDR2 is FVKESK. CDR3 coding DNA: TGTGCCAGCAGCCAAGGACTCGGCGGGGGGCCACAAGAGACCCAGTACTTC. Translating it yields CASSQGLGGGPQETQYF.

The chain combines TRBV9 with TRBJ1-3; D is uncertain. This CDR3 is 14 amino acids long. CDR1 and CDR2 (germline): SGDLS, YYNGEE. V shed 2 bases and J shed 4 bases, with 10 bases lying between them. The chain's CDR3 is CASSVGSLGNTIYF. The CDR3 region has the DNA TGTGCCAGCAGCGTTGGGTCGTTGGGAAACACCATATATTTT.

The chain combines TRBV12-3 or TRBV12-4 with TRBJ2-5; 7 nucleotides line up with TRBD2. The CDR3 has 13 residues. J lost 4 bases, V lost 5 bases, and 4 bases had no gene match. The CDR3 loop is CASSLKRGETQYF. Here the CDR3 DNA reads TGTGCCAGCAGTCTAAAGCGGGGAGAGACCCAGTACTTC.

The chain carries TRBV19 and TRBJ1-6; D not certain. The V gene's germline CDR1 is LNHDA and CDR2 SQIVND (reference sequence). V was cut by 7 bases and J by 7 bases, with 14 bases left in between. The CDR3 spans 14 residues. CDR3 DNA: TGTGCCAGTATGAAGAGGGATTGGAATTCACCCCTCCACTTT. It specifies CASMKRDWNSPLHF.

The chain carries TRBV19 and TRBJ2-2, with a tentative D call TRBD1 (6 bases). CDR1 LNHDA and CDR2 SQIVND come from the germline V gene (reference sequence). Trimming took 5 bases from V and 1 from J, leaving 23 bases between them. CDR3 size: 19 residues. CDR3 bases: TGTGCCAGTAGTGTGATGGACAGTTTATTTTCGGAGAACACCGGGGAGCTGTTTTTT. This sequence encodes CASSVMDSLFSENTGELFF.

The chain couples TRBV5-8 to TRBJ2-7, with 9 bases identical to TRBD1. CDR1 and CDR2 (germline): SGHTS, YDEGEE. The CDR3 length is 16 residues. The junction had 9 bases not matched to a gene; V was cut back by 2 bases and J by 3 bases. The CDR3 spells CASSFSGTGTYYEQYF. Written as DNA, the CDR3 is TGTGCCAGCAGCTTCTCCGGGACAGGGACCTACTACGAGCAGTACTTC.

The gene calls are TRBV3-1 (or the pseudogene TRBV3-2) and TRBJ1-4, with D maybe TRBD1 (5 bases). The CDR3 runs 13 residues. The germline V and J ends were trimmed by 8 bases and 8 bases, with 15 bases remaining between them. Per the germline V gene, CDR1 is LGHDT and CDR2 is YNNKEL (reference sequence). The CDR3 nucleotides are TGTGCCAGCCTGTCCCCTTCAGGGGAAAAACTGTTTTTT. Amino acid sequence: CASLSPSGEKLFF.

The chain recombines TRBV27 with TRBJ1-6; D possibly corresponds to TRBD1 (5 bases). Germline CDR1 reads MNHEY; CDR2 reads SMNVEV (reference sequence). The CDR3 contains 16 residues. V was clipped by 2 bases and J by 7 bases, with 15 bases between them. CDR3 sequence reads: CASSLRGSRGNSPLHF. The CDR3, as DNA: TGTGCCAGCAGTTTAAGGGGTTCCCGAGGAAATTCACCCCTCCACTTT.

This sequence joins TRBV24-1 and TRBJ2-1, with 10 bases aligning to TRBD1. CDR3 length: 15 residues. Germline lookup yields CDR1 KGHDR and CDR2 SFDVKD. Trimming cost V 6 bases and J 8 bases; bases outside gene matches: 9. For the CDR3, the DNA is TGTGCCACCAGTCTGGGACAGGGGAATGCGGATGAGCAGTTCTTC. Amino acid sequence: CATSLGQGNADEQFF.

The V and J genes are TRBV3-1 (or the pseudogene TRBV3-2) and TRBJ2-7; D unresolved. CDR1 is LGHDT, CDR2 YNNKEL, per germline (reference sequence). The CDR3 is 14 residues long. V was cut by 1 base and J by 1 base, with 8 bases left in between. CDR3 bases: TGTGCCAGCAGCCAAGGAACTACATCCTACGAGCAGTACTTC. Translation: CASSQGTTSYEQYF.

The DNA of the CDR3 is TGTGCCAGCACTCAACAGGGAAGGGCGAGCGAAGCTTTCTTT. It specifies CASTQQGRASEAFF. The rearrangement joins TRBV2 to TRBJ1-1; D perhaps matches TRBD1 (6 bases). V was cut by 7 bases and J by 8 bases, with 20 bases left in between. Germline lookup yields CDR1 SNHLY and CDR2 FYNNEI. This CDR3 is 14 amino acids long. The full variable domain, rest sourced from reference TRBV2 and TRBJ1-1, is EPEVTQTPSHQVTQMGQEVILRCVPISNHLYFYWYRQILGQKVEFLVSFYNNEISEKSEIFDDQFSVERPDGSNFTLKIRSTKLEDSAMYFCASTQQGRASEAFFGQGTRLTVV.

The chain links TRBV3-1 (or the pseudogene TRBV3-2) to TRBJ2-3; D might be TRBD1 or TRBD2, each matching 5 bases. V was clipped by 2 bases and J by 1 base, with 13 bases between them. The CDR3 extends over 16 amino acids. From germline, CDR1 is LGHDT and CDR2 YNNKEL (reference sequence). CDR3 nucleotide sequence: TGTGCCAGCAGCCAACGAGGGGCGATTCGCACAGATACGCAGTATTTT. This codes for CASSQRGAIRTDTQYF.